The 8 T cell receptor beta chains below were found in one sample sequenced in a study of cytomegalovirus exposure and HLA in healthy donors. In the PCR, 60 Vbeta and 13 Jbeta primers were used. Sequencing used immunoSEQ multiplex PCR; TCRdb keeps in-frame clones, though not all of them. The sample contains around 130,000 clones, roughly 88% of which appear only once. The sequenced material came from PBMCs. The receptors shown here come from a woman in her thirties or forties in good health and CMV-seronegative.

The chain carries TRBV4-1 and TRBJ2-5; a possible D gene is TRBD2 (6 bases). V lost 1 base and J 2 bases, leaving 20 bases between the germline ends. This CDR3 has 18 amino acids. CDR1 and CDR2 (germline): MGHRA, YSYEKL. Here the CDR3 DNA reads TGCGCCAGCAGCCAAGCCCTGAGGGCGGGATCCGGACAAGAGACCCAGTACTTC. Residues: CASSQALRAGSGQETQYF.

This clone appeared a single time. The rearrangement joins TRBV18 to TRBJ2-1; TRBD1 matches at 9 bases. The germline V gene encodes CDR1 KGHSH and CDR2 LQKENI. The V gene end was trimmed by 4 bases and the J gene end by 6 bases; junction bases not matched to a gene: 7. CDR3 length equals 15 residues. The CDR3 loop reads CASSLDRGSGNEQFF. CDR3 nucleotides: TGTGCCAGCTCACTTGACAGGGGGTCGGGCAATGAGCAGTTCTTC.

This clone has just a few counts. The chain recombines TRBV19 with TRBJ1-1; 9 positions match TRBD1. V shed 0 bases and J 2 bases; nucleotides not matched to a gene: 7. The CDR3 loop spans 17 amino acids. Germline CDR1 and CDR2: LNHDA and SQIVND (reference sequence). The CDR3, as DNA: TGTGCCAGTAGTATAGACCCGACAGGGGGGAGTAACACTGAAGCTTTCTTT. Protein product: CASSIDPTGGSNTEAFF. Full variable domain (remainder filled in from reference TRBV19 and TRBJ1-1): DGGITQSPKYLFRKEGQNVTLSCEQNLNHDAMYWYRQDPGQGLRLIYYSQIVNDFQKGDIAEGYSVSREKKESFPLTVTSAQKNPTAFYLCASSIDPTGGSNTEAFFGQGTRLTVV.

The chain is built from TRBV7-9 and TRBJ2-3, with TRBD2 matching over 11 bases. Germline V gives CDR1 SEHNR, CDR2 FQNEAQ (reference sequence). The CDR3 has 16 amino acids. The ends lost 5 bases at V and 2 bases at J; junction bases unmatched: 6. The CDR3 DNA reads as TGTGCCAGCAGCCCGGGACTAGCGGCAACCACAGATACGCAGTATTTT. This encodes CASSPGLAATTDTQYF. The variable domain in full, completed from reference TRBV7-9 and TRBJ2-3, reads DTGVSQNPRHKITKRGQNVTFRCDPISEHNRLYWYRQTLGQGPEFLTYFQNEAQLEKSRLLSDRFSAERPKGSFSTLEIQRTEQGDSAMYLCASSPGLAATTDTQYFGPGTRLTVL.

The V gene is TRBV5-1, the J gene TRBJ2-2, with D tentatively TRBD2 (6 bases). This CDR3 is built from 14 residues. The germline V gene has CDR1 SGHRS and CDR2 YFSETQ. The V gene lost 2 bases and the J gene lost 2 bases, with 7 bases spanning the gap. CDR3 DNA sequence: TGCGCCAGCAGCTTTAGCGGAAACACCGGGGAGCTGTTTTTT. It encodes CASSFSGNTGELFF. The variable domain in full, completed from reference TRBV5-1 and TRBJ2-2, reads KAGVTQTPRYLIKTRGQQVTLSCSPISGHRSVSWYQQTPGQGLQFLFEYFSETQRNKGNFPGRFSGRQFSNSRSEMNVSTLELGDSALYLCASSFSGNTGELFFGEGSRLTVL.

The chain combines TRBV15 with TRBJ2-4; 8 bases match TRBD2. With V trimmed by 4 bases and J by 9 bases, 8 bases remained unmatched. CDR1 is LNHNV and CDR2 is YYDKDF in the germline V gene (reference sequence). There are 14 residues in the CDR3. The DNA of the CDR3 is TGTGCCACCAGCAAAGCGGGAGAAAGGAGCATTCAGTACTTC. It translates to CATSKAGERSIQYF. The full variable domain, completed using reference TRBV15 and TRBJ2-4, is DAMVIQNPRYQVTQFGKPVTLSCSQTLNHNVMYWYQQKSSQAPKLLFHYYDKDFNNEADTPDNFQSRRPNTSFCFLDIRSPGLGDTAMYLCATSKAGERSIQYFGAGTRLSVL.

This chain links TRBV10-3 with TRBJ2-3; the match to TRBD2 covers 14 bases. Trimming removed 4 bases from V and 5 bases from J; junction bases left unmatched: 11. Germline lookup yields CDR1 ENHRY and CDR2 SYGVKD. CDR3 length: 18 amino acids. CDR3 nucleotide sequence: TGTGCCATCAGTGGGGGGACTAGCGGGAGTATCGGTTTAGATACGCAGTATTTT. Protein product: CAISGGTSGSIGLDTQYF.

The rearrangement uses TRBV28 and TRBJ1-5; no clear D gene. CDR3 length equals 15 residues. CDR1 MDHEN and CDR2 SYDVKM come from the germline V gene. Between the trimmed V and J ends, which lost 1 base and 2 bases, there was a span of 9 bases. The CDR3 DNA reads TGTGCCAGCAGTTTATCGGGGAATGGCAATCAGCCCCAGCATTTT. It encodes CASSLSGNGNQPQHF. The whole variable domain, filled in from reference TRBV28 and TRBJ1-5, reads DVKVTQSSRYLVKRTGEKVFLECVQDMDHENMFWYRQDPGLGLRLIYFSYDVKMKEKGDIPEGYSVSREKKERFSLILESASTNQTSMYLCASSLSGNGNQPQHFGDGTRLSIL.